The TCR beta chain under discussion was sequenced for a study of blood T cell repertoires in COVID-19. Study-level background: Acute and convalescent COVID-19 samples came from the United States, Italy and Spain. T cells, B-cell-depleted T cells, or PBMCs provided the cDNA or gDNA that served as material.

The count of this clone is one. Unmatched junction bases numbered 12, after V lost 1 base and J lost 1 base. The CDR3 sequence is 19 residues long. The V gene's germline CDR1 is LNHDA and CDR2 SQIVND (reference sequence). Authors' data handling: Estimated nucleated cell counts came from reference gene primer amplification. Clones were read by immunoSEQ multiplex PCR, and TCRdb kept only the in-frame ones, dropping some. Clone size and V and J calls were adopted from that table, with D and trimming inferred from the DNA. The data contain almost 250,000 clones, approximately 85% of them singletons. Categorization into cohorts depended on clinical history that participants reported.

Sequencing was performed on PBMCs or T cells enriched from blood (not recorded which). The receptor comes from a woman aged 50 to 60 with acute COVID-19. The rearrangement uses TRBV19 and TRBJ1-1; 10 bases fit TRBD1. In DNA form, the CDR3 reads TGTGCCAGTAGTATAGTCCCGGGACAGGGGATTTTAGGGAACACTGAAGCTTTCTTT. Encoded protein: CASSIVPGQGILGNTEAFF.